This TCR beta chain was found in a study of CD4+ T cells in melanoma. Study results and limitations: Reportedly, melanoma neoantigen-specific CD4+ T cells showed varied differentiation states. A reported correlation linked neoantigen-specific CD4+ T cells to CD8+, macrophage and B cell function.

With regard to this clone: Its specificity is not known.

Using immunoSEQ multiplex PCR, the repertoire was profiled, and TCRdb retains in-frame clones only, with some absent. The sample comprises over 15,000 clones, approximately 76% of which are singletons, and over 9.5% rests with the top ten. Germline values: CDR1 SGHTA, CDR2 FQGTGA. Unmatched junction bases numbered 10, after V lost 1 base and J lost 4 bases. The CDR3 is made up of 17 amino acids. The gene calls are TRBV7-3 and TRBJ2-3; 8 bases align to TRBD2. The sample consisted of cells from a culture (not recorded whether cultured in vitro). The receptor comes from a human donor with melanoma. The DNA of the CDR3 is TGTGCCAGCAGCTTAAATGGGCTAGCGGGTGCCTCAGATACGCAGTATTTT. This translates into CASSLNGLAGASDTQYF.